The subject of this entry is one T cell receptor beta chain. This entry comes from a study of blood T cell repertoires in COVID-19. Study details: Sites across the United States, Italy and Spain contributed samples from acute and convalescent COVID-19. From T cells, B-cell-depleted T cells, or PBMCs came the material, which was cDNA or gDNA.

Sequencing used immunoSEQ multiplex PCR; TCRdb keeps in-frame clones, though not all of them. The repertoire consists of about 160,000 clones, with 92% occurring once and the leading ten covering 4.8%. V lost 2 bases to trimming and J lost 13 bases, with 17 bases between them. In germline, CDR1 is SGHAT, CDR2 FQNNGV. This CDR3 has 13 residues. The receptor comes from a man aged 30 to 45 with COVID-19, enrolled during active disease. The specimen sequenced was peripheral blood. The rearrangement uses TRBV11-2 and TRBJ2-5; the D gene is possibly TRBD2 (5 bases). CDR3 DNA: TGTGCCAGCAGCTTATACCACGCCGGACTCCCGTACTTC. It codes for CASSLYHAGLPYF.